The next 5 T cell receptor beta chains were all read from a single sample in a study of T cells in Graves' hyperthyroidism and ophthalmopathy. Template material for amplifying TCR beta CDR3 regions consisted of RNA transcripts. Carried out on the TCR CDR3, a first-round RT-PCR used the HTBI primer set. Using its own MiXCR run on the multiplex PCR reads, TCRdb lists one record per CDR3 protein. The repertoire includes more than 350,000 distinct CDR3 sequences, roughly 15% of them detected once, and approximately 19% sits in the top ten. Sequenced: blood. These receptors came from a woman aged 55-69 years with Graves' ophthalmopathy.

This clonotype was counted a few times. Its ends do not fully match the called genes, so a read error is possible. This chain connects TRBV5-1 to TRBJ1-1; no firm D call. Germline-derived CDR1 and CDR2 are SGHRS and YFSETQ. CDR3 size: 13 residues. Written as DNA, the CDR3 is TGTGCCAGCAGCCCCGAGCGGGACACTGAAGCTTTCTTT. It yields the protein CASSPERDTEAFF.

The rearrangement joins TRBV6-1 to TRBJ2-1, with TRBD2 matching 7 bases. Germline CDR1 and CDR2: MNHNS and SASEGT. J was trimmed by 0 bases and V by 7 bases; bases with no gene match: 18. This CDR3 comprises 19 residues. CDR3 amino acids: CASIKVLAGAPGSYNEQFF. The CDR3 DNA sequence: TGTGCCAGCATTAAAGTTTTGGCGGGAGCCCCGGGCTCCTACAATGAGCAGTTCTTC.

This clonotype was picked up one time. Just one base apart from a much larger clone, this may be a read error. The J gene is TRBJ2-1, the V gene TRBV20-1; 9 bases agree with TRBD2. There are 16 residues in the CDR3. Germline V lookup: CDR1 DFQATT, CDR2 SNEGSKA (reference sequence). DNA for the CDR3: TGCAGTGCTAGAAGCTATAGCGGGGGCTCCTACAATGAGCAGCTCTTC. It codes for CSARSYSGGSYNEQLF.

The chain couples TRBV19 to TRBJ2-3; TRBD2 matches 9 bases. The CDR3 has 15 amino acids. CDR1 and CDR2 from the germline V gene are LNHDA and SQIVND (reference sequence). V shed 7 bases and J 4 bases; nucleotides not matched to a gene: 9. The CDR3 region is CASTPREGFSDTQYF. CDR3 in DNA: TGTGCCAGTACGCCGCGGGAGGGTTTTTCAGATACGCAGTATTTT.

Only a few counts were recorded for this clonotype. The V gene is TRBV19, the J gene TRBJ2-7; D is unresolved. Trimming took 2 bases from V and 3 from J, leaving 11 bases between them. This CDR3 spans 14 amino acids. The germline gives CDR1 LNHDA, CDR2 SQIVND (reference sequence). The CDR3 nucleotides read TGTGCCAGTAGTATAAGTTGGCAAAACTACGAGCAGTACTTC. It codes for CASSISWQNYEQYF.